This TCR beta chain was sequenced for a study of identical twins. Remarks on this clonotype: Antigen: not known.

A single record per CDR3 protein comes from TCRdb applying MiXCR to the 5' RACE reads. The sample has around 370,000 distinct CDR3 sequences, approximately 9.1% seen once. Germline V gene lookup returns CDR1 MNHEY and CDR2 SVGAGI. Trimming took 2 bases from V and 1 from J, leaving 12 bases between them. The CDR3 totals 15 residues. Study-wide findings and caveats: The degree of excess twin sharing was weaker in beta out-of-frame sequences. The study found that models underestimated out-of-frame TCR alpha sharing in monozygotic twins.

Sequencing was performed on naive T cells sorted from blood. This clonotype was obtained from a woman aged 45-65 years in good health. The genes are TRBV6-5 and TRBJ2-7; either TRBD1 or TRBD2 may fit D (5 bases each). DNA for the CDR3: TGTGCCAGCAGTTACCGCCGGGACGGGTCCTACGAGCAGTACTTC. Its translation is CASSYRRDGSYEQYF.